This T cell receptor beta chain is drawn from a study of T-cell memory formation after mild COVID-19. Barcoded TCR alpha and TCR beta cDNA libraries with UMIs came from 5'RACE using constant-segment primers. TCRdb re-derived calls from the 5' RACE reads in MiXCR, one entry per CDR3 protein. The repertoire holds 350,000 to 500,000 distinct CDR3 sequences, with about 20% as singletons. This clonotype was seen ten or more times. The V gene's germline CDR1 is MGHRA and CDR2 YSYEKL. This CDR3 has 16 residues. Trimming removed 0 bases from V and 7 bases from J; junction bases left unmatched: 10. This clonotype originated in an adult woman who had mild COVID-19 (a few samples of this study predate the infection). Cell type and time point are not known. The chain joins TRBV4-1 to TRBJ2-3, with 7 bases aligning to TRBD2. Sequenced input: PBMCs or a T cell subset sorted from them (not recorded which). CDR3: CASSQEVRGVLNTQYF. The CDR3 coding sequence is TGCGCCAGCAGCCAAGAGGTCCGGGGGGTATTAAATACGCAGTATTTT.